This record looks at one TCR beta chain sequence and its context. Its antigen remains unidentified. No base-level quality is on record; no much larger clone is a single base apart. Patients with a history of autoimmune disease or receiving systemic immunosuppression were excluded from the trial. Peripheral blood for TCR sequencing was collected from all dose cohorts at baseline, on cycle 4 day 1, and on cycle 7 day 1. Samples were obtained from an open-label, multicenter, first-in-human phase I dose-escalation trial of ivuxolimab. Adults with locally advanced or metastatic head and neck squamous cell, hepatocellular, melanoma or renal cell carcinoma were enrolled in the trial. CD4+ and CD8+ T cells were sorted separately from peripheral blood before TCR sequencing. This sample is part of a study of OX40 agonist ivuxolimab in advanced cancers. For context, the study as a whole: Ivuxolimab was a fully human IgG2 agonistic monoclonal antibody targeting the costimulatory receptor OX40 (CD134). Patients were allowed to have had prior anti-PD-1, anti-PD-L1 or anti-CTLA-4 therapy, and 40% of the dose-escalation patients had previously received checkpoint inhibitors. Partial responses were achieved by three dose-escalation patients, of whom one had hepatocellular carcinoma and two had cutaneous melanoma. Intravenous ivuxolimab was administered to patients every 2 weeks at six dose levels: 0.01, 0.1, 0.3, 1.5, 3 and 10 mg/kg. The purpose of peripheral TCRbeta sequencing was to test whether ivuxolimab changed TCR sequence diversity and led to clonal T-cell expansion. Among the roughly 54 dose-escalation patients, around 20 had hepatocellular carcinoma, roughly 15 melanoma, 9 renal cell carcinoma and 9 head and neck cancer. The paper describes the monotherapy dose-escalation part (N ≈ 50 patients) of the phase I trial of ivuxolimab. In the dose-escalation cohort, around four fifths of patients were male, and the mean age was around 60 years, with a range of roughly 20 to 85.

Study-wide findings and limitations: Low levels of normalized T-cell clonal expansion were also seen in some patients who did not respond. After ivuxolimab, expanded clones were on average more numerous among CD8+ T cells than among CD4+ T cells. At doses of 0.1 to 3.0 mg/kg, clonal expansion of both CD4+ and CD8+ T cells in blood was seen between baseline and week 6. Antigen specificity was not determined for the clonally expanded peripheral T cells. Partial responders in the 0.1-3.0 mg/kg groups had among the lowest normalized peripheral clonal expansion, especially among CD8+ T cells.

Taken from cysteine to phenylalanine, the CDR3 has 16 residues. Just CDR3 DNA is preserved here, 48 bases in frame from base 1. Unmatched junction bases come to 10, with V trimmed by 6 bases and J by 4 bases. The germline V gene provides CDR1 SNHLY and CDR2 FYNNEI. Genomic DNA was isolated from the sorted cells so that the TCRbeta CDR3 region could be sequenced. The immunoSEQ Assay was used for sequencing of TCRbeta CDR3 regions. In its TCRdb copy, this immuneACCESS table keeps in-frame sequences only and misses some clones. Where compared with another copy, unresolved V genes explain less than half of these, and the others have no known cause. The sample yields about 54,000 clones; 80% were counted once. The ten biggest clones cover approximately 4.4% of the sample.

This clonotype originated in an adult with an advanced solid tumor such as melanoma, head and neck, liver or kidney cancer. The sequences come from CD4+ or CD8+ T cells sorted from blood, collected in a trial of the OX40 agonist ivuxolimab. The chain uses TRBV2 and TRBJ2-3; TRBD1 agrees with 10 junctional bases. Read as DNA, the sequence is TGTGCCAGCAGCCGGGGGAGGGACAGGGGACCAGATACGCAGTATTTT. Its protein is CASSRGRDRGPDTQYF.